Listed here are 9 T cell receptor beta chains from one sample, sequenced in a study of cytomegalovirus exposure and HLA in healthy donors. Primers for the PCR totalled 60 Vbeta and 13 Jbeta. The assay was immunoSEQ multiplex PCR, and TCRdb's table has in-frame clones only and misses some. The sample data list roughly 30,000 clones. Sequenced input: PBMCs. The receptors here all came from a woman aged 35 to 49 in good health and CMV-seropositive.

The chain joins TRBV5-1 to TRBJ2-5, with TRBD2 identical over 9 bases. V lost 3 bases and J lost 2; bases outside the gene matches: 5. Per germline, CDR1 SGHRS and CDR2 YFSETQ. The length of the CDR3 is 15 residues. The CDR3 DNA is TGCGCCAGCAGCTCTAGCGGGACTCCGCAAGAGACCCAGTACTTC. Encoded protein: CASSSSGTPQETQYF.

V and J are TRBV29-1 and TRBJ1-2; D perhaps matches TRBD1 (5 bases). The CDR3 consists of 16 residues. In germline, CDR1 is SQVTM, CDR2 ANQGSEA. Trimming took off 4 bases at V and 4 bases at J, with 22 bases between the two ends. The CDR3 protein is CSVGRGIPLSGYGYTF. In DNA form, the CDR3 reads TGCAGCGTTGGGCGGGGGATTCCCCTTAGTGGCTATGGCTACACCTTC.

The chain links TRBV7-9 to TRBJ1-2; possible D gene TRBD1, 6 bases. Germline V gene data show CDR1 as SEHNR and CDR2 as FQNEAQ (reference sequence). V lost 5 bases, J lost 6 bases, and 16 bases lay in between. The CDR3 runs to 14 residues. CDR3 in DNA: TGTGCCAGCAGCCCACTCCGACAGGAGGATGGCTACACCTTC. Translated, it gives CASSPLRQEDGYTF.

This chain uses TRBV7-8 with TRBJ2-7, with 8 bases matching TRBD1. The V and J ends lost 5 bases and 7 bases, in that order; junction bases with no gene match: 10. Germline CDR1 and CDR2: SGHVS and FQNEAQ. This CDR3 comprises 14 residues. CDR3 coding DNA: TGTGCCAGCAGCCGCCCCCCGGACAGGGAAGAGCAGTACTTC. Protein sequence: CASSRPPDREEQYF.

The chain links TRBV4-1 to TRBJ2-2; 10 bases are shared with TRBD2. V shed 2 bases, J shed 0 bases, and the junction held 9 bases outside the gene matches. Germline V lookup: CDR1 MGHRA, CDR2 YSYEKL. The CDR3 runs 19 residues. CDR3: CASSQWTSGDAPNTGELFF. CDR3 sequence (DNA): TGCGCCAGCAGCCAATGGACTAGCGGAGACGCCCCGAACACCGGGGAGCTGTTTTTT.

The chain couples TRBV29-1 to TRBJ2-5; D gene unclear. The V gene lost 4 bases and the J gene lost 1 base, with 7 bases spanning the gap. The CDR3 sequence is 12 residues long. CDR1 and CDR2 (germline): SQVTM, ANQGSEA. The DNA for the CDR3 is TGCAGCGTTGCAACGGTCCAAGAGACCCAGTACTTC. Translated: CSVATVQETQYF.

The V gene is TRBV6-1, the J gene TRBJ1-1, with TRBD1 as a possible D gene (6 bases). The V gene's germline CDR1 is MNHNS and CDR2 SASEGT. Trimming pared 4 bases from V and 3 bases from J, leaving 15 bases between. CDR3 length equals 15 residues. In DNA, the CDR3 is TGTGCCAGCAGTGTAGGGGGGGCCGGGGACACTGAAGCTTTCTTT. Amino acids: CASSVGGAGDTEAFF.

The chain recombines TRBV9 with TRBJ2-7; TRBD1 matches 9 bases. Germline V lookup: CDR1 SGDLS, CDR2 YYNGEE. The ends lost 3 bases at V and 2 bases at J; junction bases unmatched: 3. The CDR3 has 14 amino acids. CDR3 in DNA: TGTGCCAGCAGCGACGGACAGGGGACCTACGAGCAGTACTTC. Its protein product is CASSDGQGTYEQYF.

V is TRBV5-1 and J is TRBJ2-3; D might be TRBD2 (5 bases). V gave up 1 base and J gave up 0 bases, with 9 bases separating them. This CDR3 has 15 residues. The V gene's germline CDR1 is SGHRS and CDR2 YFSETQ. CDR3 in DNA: TGCGCCAGCAGCTTGCTAGCCAGTAGCACAGATACGCAGTATTTT. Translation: CASSLLASSTDTQYF.